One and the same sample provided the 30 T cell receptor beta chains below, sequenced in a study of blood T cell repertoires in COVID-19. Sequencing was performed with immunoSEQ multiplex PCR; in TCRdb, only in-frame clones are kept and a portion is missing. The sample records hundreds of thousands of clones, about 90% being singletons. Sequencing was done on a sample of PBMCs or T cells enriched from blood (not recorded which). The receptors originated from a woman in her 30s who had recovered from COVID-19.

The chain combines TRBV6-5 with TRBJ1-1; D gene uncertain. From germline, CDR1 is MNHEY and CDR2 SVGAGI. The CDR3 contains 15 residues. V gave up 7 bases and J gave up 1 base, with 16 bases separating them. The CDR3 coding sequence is TGTGCCAGCACCTATAGCGGGAGTTGGAACACTGAAGCTTTCTTT. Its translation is CASTYSGSWNTEAFF.

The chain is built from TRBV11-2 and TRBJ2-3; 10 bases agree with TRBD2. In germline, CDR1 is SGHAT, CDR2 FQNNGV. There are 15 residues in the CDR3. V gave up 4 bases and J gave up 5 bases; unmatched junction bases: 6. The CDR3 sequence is CASSSGTSVVDTQYF. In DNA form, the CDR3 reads TGTGCCAGCAGCTCCGGGACTAGCGTGGTAGATACGCAGTATTTT.

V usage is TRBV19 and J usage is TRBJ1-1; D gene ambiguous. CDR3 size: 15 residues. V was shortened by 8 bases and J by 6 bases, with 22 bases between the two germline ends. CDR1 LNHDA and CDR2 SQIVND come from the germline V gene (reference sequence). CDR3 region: CASVPRGEMEAEAFF. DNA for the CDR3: TGTGCCAGTGTTCCGCGTGGGGAAATGGAGGCTGAAGCTTTCTTT.

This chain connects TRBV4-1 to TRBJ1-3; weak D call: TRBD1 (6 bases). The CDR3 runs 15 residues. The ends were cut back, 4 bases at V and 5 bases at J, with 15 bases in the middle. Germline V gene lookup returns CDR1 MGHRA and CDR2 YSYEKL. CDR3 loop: CASSLPRDKRNTIYF. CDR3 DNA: TGCGCCAGCAGCCTCCCCCGGGACAAGAGAAACACCATATATTTT.

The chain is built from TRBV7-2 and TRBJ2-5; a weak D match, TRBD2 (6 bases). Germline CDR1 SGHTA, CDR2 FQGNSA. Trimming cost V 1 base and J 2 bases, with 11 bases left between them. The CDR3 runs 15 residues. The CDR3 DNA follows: TGTGCCAGCAGCTTAGGCCTAGCGCTACAAGAGACCCAGTACTTC. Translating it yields CASSLGLALQETQYF.

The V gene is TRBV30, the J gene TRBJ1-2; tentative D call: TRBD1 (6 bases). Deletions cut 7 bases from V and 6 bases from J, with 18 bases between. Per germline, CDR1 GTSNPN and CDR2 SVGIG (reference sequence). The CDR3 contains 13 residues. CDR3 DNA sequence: TGTGCCTTGTCCCGTGAGCAGGGGAATGGCTACACCTTC. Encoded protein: CALSREQGNGYTF. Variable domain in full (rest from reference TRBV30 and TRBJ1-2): SQTIHQWPATLVQPVGSPLSLECTVEGTSNPNLYWYRQAAGRGLQLLFYSVGIGQISSEVPQNLSASRPQDRQFILSSKKLLLSDSGFYLCALSREQGNGYTFGSGTRLTVV.

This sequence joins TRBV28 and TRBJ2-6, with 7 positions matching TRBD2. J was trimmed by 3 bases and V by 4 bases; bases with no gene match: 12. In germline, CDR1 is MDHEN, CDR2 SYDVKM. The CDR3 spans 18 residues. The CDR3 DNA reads TGTGCCAGCAGTTCCCAGGGCGGGAGCGCTTATGGGGCCAACGTCCTGACTTTC. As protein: CASSSQGGSAYGANVLTF.

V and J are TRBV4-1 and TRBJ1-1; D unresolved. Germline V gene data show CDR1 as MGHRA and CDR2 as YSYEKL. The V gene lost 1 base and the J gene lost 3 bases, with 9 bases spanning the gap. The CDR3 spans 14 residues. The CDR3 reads CASSQGVQDTEAFF. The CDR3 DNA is TGCGCCAGCAGCCAAGGGGTCCAGGACACTGAAGCTTTCTTT.

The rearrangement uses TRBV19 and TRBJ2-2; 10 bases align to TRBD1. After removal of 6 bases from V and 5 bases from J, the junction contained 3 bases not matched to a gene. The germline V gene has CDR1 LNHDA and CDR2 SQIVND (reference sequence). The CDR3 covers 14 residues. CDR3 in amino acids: CASRGQGRTGELFF. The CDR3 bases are TGTGCCAGTAGGGGACAGGGGAGAACCGGGGAGCTGTTTTTT. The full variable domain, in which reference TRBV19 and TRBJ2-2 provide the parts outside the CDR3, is DGGITQSPKYLFRKEGQNVTLSCEQNLNHDAMYWYRQDPGQGLRLIYYSQIVNDFQKGDIAEGYSVSREKKESFPLTVTSAQKNPTAFYLCASRGQGRTGELFFGEGSRLTVL.

In DNA form, the CDR3 reads TGTGCCAGCAGTTCCCACGTAGCGAACACTGAAGCTTTCTTT. The encoded protein is CASSSHVANTEAFF. This chain uses TRBV6-5 with TRBJ1-1; D uncertain. Germline values: CDR1 MNHEY, CDR2 SVGAGI. Trimming cost V 4 bases and J 1 base, with 10 bases left between them. The CDR3 contains 14 residues.

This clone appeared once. This chain's CDR3 is CASSGVSGVDTGELFF. In nucleotides, the CDR3 is TGTGCCAGCAGCGGGGTAAGCGGGGTCGACACCGGGGAGCTGTTTTTT. The chain links TRBV9 to TRBJ2-2, with 7 bases that match TRBD2. Trimming cost V 3 bases and J 3 bases; bases outside gene matches: 8. CDR1 and CDR2 (germline): SGDLS, YYNGEE. The CDR3 runs to 16 residues.

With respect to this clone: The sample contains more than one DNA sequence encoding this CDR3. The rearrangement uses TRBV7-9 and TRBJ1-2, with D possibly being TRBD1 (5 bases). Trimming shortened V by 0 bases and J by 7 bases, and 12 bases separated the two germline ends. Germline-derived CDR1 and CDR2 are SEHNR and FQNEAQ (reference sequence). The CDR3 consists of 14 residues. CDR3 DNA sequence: TGTGCCAGCAGCTTAGCGGGCAGGGAGGGTGGCTACACCTTC. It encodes CASSLAGREGGYTF.

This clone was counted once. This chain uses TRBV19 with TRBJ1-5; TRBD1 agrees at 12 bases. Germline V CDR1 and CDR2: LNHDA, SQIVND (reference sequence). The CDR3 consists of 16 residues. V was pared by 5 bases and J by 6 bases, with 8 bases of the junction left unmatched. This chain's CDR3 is CASSPTGQGAGQPQHF. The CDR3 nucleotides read TGTGCCAGTAGTCCGACGGGACAGGGGGCAGGTCAGCCCCAGCATTTT.

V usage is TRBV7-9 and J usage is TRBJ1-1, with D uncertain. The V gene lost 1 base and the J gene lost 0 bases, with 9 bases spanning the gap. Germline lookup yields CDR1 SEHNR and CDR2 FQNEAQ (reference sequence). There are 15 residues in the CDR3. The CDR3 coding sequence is TGTGCCAGCAGCTTAGTCGGCACTATGAACACTGAAGCTTTCTTT. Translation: CASSLVGTMNTEAFF. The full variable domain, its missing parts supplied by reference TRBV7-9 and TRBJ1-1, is DTGVSQNPRHKITKRGQNVTFRCDPISEHNRLYWYRQTLGQGPEFLTYFQNEAQLEKSRLLSDRFSAERPKGSFSTLEIQRTEQGDSAMYLCASSLVGTMNTEAFFGQGTRLTVV.

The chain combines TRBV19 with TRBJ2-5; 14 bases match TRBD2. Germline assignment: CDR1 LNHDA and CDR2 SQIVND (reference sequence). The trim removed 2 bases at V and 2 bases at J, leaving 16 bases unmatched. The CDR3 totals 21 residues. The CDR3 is CASSIIVGRGLAGVNQETQYF. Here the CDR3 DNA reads TGTGCCAGTAGTATAATTGTCGGAAGGGGACTAGCGGGAGTAAATCAAGAGACCCAGTACTTC.

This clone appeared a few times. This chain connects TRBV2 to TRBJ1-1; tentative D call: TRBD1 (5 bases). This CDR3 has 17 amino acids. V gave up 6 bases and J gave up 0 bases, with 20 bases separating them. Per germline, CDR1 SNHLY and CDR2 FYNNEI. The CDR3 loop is CASRDMTGSGMNTEAFF. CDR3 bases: TGTGCCAGCAGGGACATGACCGGGTCAGGGATGAACACTGAAGCTTTCTTT.

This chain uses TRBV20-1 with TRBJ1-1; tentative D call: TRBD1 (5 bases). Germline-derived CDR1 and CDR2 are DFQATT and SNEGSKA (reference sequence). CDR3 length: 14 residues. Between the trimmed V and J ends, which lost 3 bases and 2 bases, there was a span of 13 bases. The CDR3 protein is CSASMGGINTEAFF. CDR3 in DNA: TGCAGTGCTAGTATGGGGGGAATTAACACTGAAGCTTTCTTT.

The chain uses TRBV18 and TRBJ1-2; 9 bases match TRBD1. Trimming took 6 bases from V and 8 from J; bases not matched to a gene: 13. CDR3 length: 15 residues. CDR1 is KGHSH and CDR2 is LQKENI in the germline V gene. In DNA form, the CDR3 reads TGTGCCAGCTCGCCAGTACAGGGGGCAGAGAGGGGCTACACCTTC. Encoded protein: CASSPVQGAERGYTF.

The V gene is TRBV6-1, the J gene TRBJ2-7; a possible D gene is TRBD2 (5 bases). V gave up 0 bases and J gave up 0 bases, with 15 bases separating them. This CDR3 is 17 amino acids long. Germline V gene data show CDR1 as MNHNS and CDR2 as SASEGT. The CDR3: CASSEASDYLSSYEQYF. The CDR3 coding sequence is TGTGCCAGCAGTGAAGCTTCAGACTACCTGAGCTCCTACGAGCAGTACTTC.

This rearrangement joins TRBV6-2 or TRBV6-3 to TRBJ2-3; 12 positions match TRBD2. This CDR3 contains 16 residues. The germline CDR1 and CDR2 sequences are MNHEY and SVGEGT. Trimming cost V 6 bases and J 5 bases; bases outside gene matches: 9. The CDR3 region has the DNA TGTGCCAGCAGCCGAACTAGCGGGGGGTTAGTAGATACGCAGTATTTT. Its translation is CASSRTSGGLVDTQYF.

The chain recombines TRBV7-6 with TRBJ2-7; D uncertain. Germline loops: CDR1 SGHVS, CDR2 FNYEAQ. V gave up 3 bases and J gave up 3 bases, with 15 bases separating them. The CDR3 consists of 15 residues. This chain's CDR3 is CASSFKNGAVYEQYF. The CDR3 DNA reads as TGTGCCAGCAGCTTTAAGAACGGTGCCGTCTACGAGCAGTACTTC.

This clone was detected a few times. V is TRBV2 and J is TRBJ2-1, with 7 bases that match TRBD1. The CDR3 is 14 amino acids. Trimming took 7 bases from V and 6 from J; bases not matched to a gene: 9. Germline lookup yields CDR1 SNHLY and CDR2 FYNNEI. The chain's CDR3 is CASTFGAGGNEQFF. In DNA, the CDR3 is TGTGCCAGCACCTTTGGGGCAGGGGGCAATGAGCAGTTCTTC.

The CDR3: CASISGIYGYTF. The CDR3 region has the DNA TGTGCCAGCATTTCAGGGATCTATGGCTACACCTTC. This sequence joins TRBV2 and TRBJ1-2; D may be TRBD1 (5 bases). The V and J ends lost 7 bases and 4 bases respectively, with 10 bases between them. Germline CDR1 SNHLY, CDR2 FYNNEI. There are 12 residues in the CDR3. Using reference TRBV2 and TRBJ1-2 for the parts outside the CDR3, the full variable domain is EPEVTQTPSHQVTQMGQEVILRCVPISNHLYFYWYRQILGQKVEFLVSFYNNEISEKSEIFDDQFSVERPDGSNFTLKIRSTKLEDSAMYFCASISGIYGYTFGSGTRLTVV.

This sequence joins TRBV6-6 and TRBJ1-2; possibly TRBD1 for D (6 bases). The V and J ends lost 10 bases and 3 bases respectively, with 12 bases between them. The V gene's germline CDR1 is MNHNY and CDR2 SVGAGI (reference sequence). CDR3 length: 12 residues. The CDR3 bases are TGTGCCACCATGACAGGCGACTATGGCTACACCTTC. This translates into CATMTGDYGYTF.

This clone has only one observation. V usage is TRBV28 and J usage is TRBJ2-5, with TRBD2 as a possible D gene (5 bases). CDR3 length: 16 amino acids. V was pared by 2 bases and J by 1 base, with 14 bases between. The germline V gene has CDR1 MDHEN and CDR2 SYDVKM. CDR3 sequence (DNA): TGTGCCAGCAGTTTAGGAGGTAGAGGGCTCCAAGAGACCCAGTACTTC. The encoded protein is CASSLGGRGLQETQYF.

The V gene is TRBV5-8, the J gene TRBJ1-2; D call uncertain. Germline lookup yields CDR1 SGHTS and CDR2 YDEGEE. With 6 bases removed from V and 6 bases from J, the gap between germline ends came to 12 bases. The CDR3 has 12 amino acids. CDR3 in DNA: TGTGCCAGCACCCCCGTACCGGATGGCTACACCTTC. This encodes CASTPVPDGYTF.

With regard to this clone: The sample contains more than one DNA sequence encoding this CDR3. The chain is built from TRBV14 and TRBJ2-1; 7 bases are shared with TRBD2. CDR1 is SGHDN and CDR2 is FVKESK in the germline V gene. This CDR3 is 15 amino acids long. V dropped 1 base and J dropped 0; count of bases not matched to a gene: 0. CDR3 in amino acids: CASSQASGSYNEQFF. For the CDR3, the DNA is TGTGCCAGCAGCCAAGCTAGCGGCTCCTACAATGAGCAGTTCTTC.

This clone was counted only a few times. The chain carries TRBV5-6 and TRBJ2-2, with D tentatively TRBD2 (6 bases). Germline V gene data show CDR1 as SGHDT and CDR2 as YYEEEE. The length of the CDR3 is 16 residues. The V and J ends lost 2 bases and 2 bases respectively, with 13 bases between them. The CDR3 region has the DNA TGTGCCAGCAGCTTCCTGGCGGGGCCTAACACCGGGGAGCTGTTTTTT. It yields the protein CASSFLAGPNTGELFF.

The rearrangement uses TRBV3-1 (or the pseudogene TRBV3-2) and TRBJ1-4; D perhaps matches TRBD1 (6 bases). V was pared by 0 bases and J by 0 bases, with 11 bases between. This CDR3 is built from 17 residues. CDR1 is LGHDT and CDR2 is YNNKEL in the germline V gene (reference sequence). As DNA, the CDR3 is TGTGCCAGCAGCCAAGACAGGGGAGTCGCAACTAATGAAAAACTGTTTTTT. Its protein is CASSQDRGVATNEKLFF.

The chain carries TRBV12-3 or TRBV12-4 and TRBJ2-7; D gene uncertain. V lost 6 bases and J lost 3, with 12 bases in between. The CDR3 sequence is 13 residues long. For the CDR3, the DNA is TGTGCCAGCAGCCCCCTAATATACTACGAGCAGTACTTC. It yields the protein CASSPLIYYEQYF.